This TCR beta chain was profiled in a study of early T cells in non-severe SARS-CoV-2 infection. Each single cDNA molecule received a unique molecular identifier. TCRdb ran MiXCR on the 5' RACE reads and lists one entry per CDR3 protein. Among 20,000 to 30,000 distinct CDR3 sequences, approximately 4.1% were seen once, and the ten largest hold 6.2%. At least ten counts were recorded for this clonotype. What it recognizes is unknown. V shed 0 bases and J shed 0 bases, with 9 bases lying between them. This CDR3 comprises 15 residues. CDR1 is SGDLS, CDR2 YYNGEE, per germline. Study-wide results and caveats: Matches to VDJdb favored anti-spike CD8 responses and missed private and CD4 specificities.

Material for sequencing was whole blood. This sequence was found in an adult who was a healthcare worker with PCR-confirmed SARS-CoV-2 infection or an uninfected control (not recorded which). This sequence joins TRBV9 and TRBJ2-5; D gene uncertain. The CDR3 protein is CASSVALKYQETQYF. The DNA for the CDR3 is TGTGCCAGCAGCGTAGCACTAAAGTACCAAGAGACCCAGTACTTC.